These 29 T cell receptor gamma chains originate from one sample sequenced in a study of Vδ1+ human thymocytes. Study outcomes and limitations: In the thymus, TRG and TRD repertoires looked highly polyclonal with Gaussian CDR3 lengths.

These receptors' targets are unknown. RNA was extracted from the cells and then reverse transcribed. Multiplex PCR used pooled V-gene forward primers and a constant-region reverse primer to amplify CDR3s. TCRdb re-called the multiplex PCR reads via CATT. Here the sample spans 8,500 to 13,000 gamma-chain clones, under 55% being singletons. Sequencing was performed on Vdelta1+ gamma-delta thymocytes from the thymus. Subset specified: FACS-sorted CD3+ TCRalphabeta- TCRVdelta1+ TCRVdelta2- thymocytes. These receptors originate from a boy under two years old who had congenital heart surgery.

The chain combines TRGV3 with TRGJ1 or TRGJ2. Assignment of the J gene here rests on matching the DNA to germline, because TCRdb gives none. Germline V gene data show CDR1 as VTNTFY and CDR2 as YDVSTARD (reference sequence). Trimming removed 0 bases from V and 1 base from J; junction bases left unmatched: 6. The CDR3 totals 15 residues. CDR3 residues: CATWDRLGNYYKKLF. The CDR3 DNA sequence: TGTGCCACCTGGGACAGGCTGGGAAATTATTATAAGAAACTCTTT.

The rearrangement joins TRGV3 to TRGJ1 or TRGJ2. TCRdb leaves out the J gene; it was filled in here by matching the DNA to germline. This CDR3 has 11 residues. The germline gives CDR1 VTNTFY, CDR2 YDVSTARD (reference sequence). V trimming: 6 bases; J trimming: 7 bases; junction bases outside the gene matches: 6. The CDR3 nucleotides read TGTGCCACCTGGTGCAGGTATAAGAAACTCTTT. Amino acid sequence: CATWCRYKKLF.

The V call is TRGV5, the J call TRGJP. Because TCRdb records no J gene, it was assigned here through a match of the DNA to germline. Germline V CDR1 and CDR2: VINAFY, YDVSNSKD. The CDR3 is 17 amino acids. The V segment lost 2 bases and the J segment 7 bases; nucleotides outside the gene matches: 8. Here the CDR3 DNA reads TGTGCCACCTGGGACACTCGGCGGGAGTTGGGCAAAAAAATCAAGGTATTT. Its translation is CATWDTRRELGKKIKVF.

The chain uses TRGV4 and TRGJ1 or TRGJ2. Germline V CDR1 and CDR2: EGSTGY, YDSYTSSV. The V and J ends lost 4 bases and 8 bases, in that order; junction bases with no gene match: 11. The CDR3 runs to 13 residues. CDR3 in amino acids: CATWDAVLNKKLF. The CDR3 DNA sequence: TGTGCCACCTGGGACGCTGTATTAAATAAGAAACTCTTT.

The V and J genes are TRGV4 and TRGJ1 or TRGJ2. Because TCRdb records no J gene, it was assigned here through a match of the DNA to germline. Germline V lookup: CDR1 EGSTGY, CDR2 YDSYTSSV. This CDR3 region has 13 residues. Trimming took 5 bases from V and 2 from J; bases not matched to a gene: 6. CDR3: CATWGSDYYKKLF. CDR3 in DNA: TGTGCCACCTGGGGTTCTGATTATTATAAGAAACTCTTT.

The chain joins TRGV8 to TRGJ1 or TRGJ2. No J gene was available from TCRdb, and it was assigned here by a germline match of the DNA. CDR1 VENAVY and CDR2 YDSYNSRV come from the germline V gene. V was pared by 2 bases and J by 8 bases, with 3 bases of the junction left unmatched. This CDR3 has 11 residues. This CDR3 is CATWDNDKKLF. The CDR3 bases are TGTGCCACCTGGGATAACGATAAGAAACTCTTT.

The V gene is uncalled and the J gene is TRGJ1 or TRGJ2. The CDR3 has 12 amino acids. The CDR3 sequence: CATWDGGHKKLF. The CDR3 bases are TGTGCCACCTGGGATGGGGGGCATAAGAAACTCTTT.

This clone was observed a handful of times. This same CDR3 is encoded by further DNA sequences in the sample. The genes are TRGV4 and TRGJ1 or TRGJ2. The CDR3 spans 13 residues. Germline loops: CDR1 EGSTGY, CDR2 YDSYTSSV. V gave up 2 bases and J gave up 2 bases; unmatched junction bases: 3. CDR3 bases: TGTGCCACCTGGGATGCCTATTATTATAAGAAACTCTTT. Protein product: CATWDAYYYKKLF.

This clone came up a few times. The chain uses TRGV9 and TRGJ1 or TRGJ2. The V gene's germline CDR1 is GITISATS and CDR2 ISYDGTV (reference sequence). The CDR3 is made up of 12 amino acids. Losses at the gene ends were 3 bases for V and 7 bases for J; bases not matched to a gene: 6. CDR3 in DNA: TGTGCCTTGTGGGAGACGCGGTATAAGAAACTCTTT. Translating it yields CALWETRYKKLF.

V is TRGV4 and J is TRGJ1 or TRGJ2. TCRdb leaves out the J gene; it was filled in here by matching the DNA to germline. The CDR3 runs to 12 residues. The trim removed 6 bases at V and 1 base at J, leaving 3 bases unmatched. Germline lookup yields CDR1 EGSTGY and CDR2 YDSYTSSV. The CDR3 region is CATWINYYKKLF. DNA of the CDR3: TGTGCCACCTGGATAAATTATTATAAGAAACTCTTT.

The J gene was identified as TRGJ1 or TRGJ2, and no V gene was called. The CDR3 totals 13 residues. CDR3 residues: CATWDLSPPKKLF. In nucleotides, the CDR3 is TGTGCCACCTGGGATCTCTCTCCACCTAAGAAACTCTTT.

The chain joins TRGV9 to TRGJ1 or TRGJ2. TCRdb gives no J gene; it was assigned here by matching the DNA to germline. The CDR3 contains 18 residues. In germline, CDR1 is GITISATS, CDR2 ISYDGTV (reference sequence). V gave up 0 bases and J gave up 0 bases; unmatched junction bases: 14. DNA of the CDR3: TGTGCCTTGTGGGAGGTGAAACCCACCAAGTCGAATTATTATAAGAAACTCTTT. As protein: CALWEVKPTKSNYYKKLF.

The gene calls are TRGV5 and TRGJ1 or TRGJ2. This CDR3 is built from 14 residues. Germline loops: CDR1 VINAFY, CDR2 YDVSNSKD. With V trimmed by 3 bases and J by 5 bases, 10 bases remained unmatched. CDR3 region: CATWDGAWDYKKLF. In nucleotides, the CDR3 is TGTGCCACCTGGGACGGGGCGTGGGATTATAAGAAACTCTTT.

This clone has just a few counts. A much larger clone differs by one base, so this may be a read error. The V call is TRGV9, the J call TRGJ1 or TRGJ2. The CDR3 is 13 residues long. V trimming: 0 bases; J trimming: 5 bases; junction bases outside the gene matches: 4. Germline V lookup: CDR1 GITISATS, CDR2 ISYDGTV (reference sequence). CDR3 DNA sequence: TGTGCCTTGTGGGAGGTGCATGATTATAAGAAACTCTTT. This translates into CALWEVHDYKKLF.

This clone is a singleton in its sample. This chain joins TRGV5 and TRGJ1 or TRGJ2. TCRdb is silent on the J gene; assignment here came from matching the DNA to germline. The CDR3 loop spans 13 amino acids. V trimming: 0 bases; J trimming: 7 bases; junction bases outside the gene matches: 6. Per germline, CDR1 VINAFY and CDR2 YDVSNSKD. This chain's CDR3 is CATWDREAYKKLF. CDR3 nucleotide sequence: TGTGCCACCTGGGACAGGGAAGCCTATAAGAAACTCTTT.

The chain employs TRGV9 and TRGJP. The CDR3 covers 17 residues. V gave up 1 base and J gave up 16 bases; unmatched junction bases: 16. Germline CDR1 GITISATS, CDR2 ISYDGTV (reference sequence). CDR3 nucleotide sequence: TGTGCCTTGTGGGAGGTATGCAAGAGTTGGGCAAAAAAAATCAAGGTATTT. Protein product: CALWEVCKSWAKKIKVF.

Details on this clone: Within the sample, other DNA sequences also encode this same CDR3. The chain joins TRGV4 to TRGJ1 or TRGJ2. The J gene, missing from TCRdb, was assigned here through DNA to germline matching. Trimming cost V 0 bases and J 3 bases; bases outside gene matches: 5. Germline CDR1 and CDR2: EGSTGY and YDSYTSSV. The CDR3 is 14 amino acids. Here the CDR3 reads CATWDGTVYYKKLF. As DNA, the CDR3 is TGTGCCACCTGGGATGGGACCGTTTATTATAAGAAACTCTTT.

This clone turned up a few times. One end of the junction does not line up with germline, which may come from a read error. This chain uses TRGV9 with TRGJ1 or TRGJ2. CDR3 length equals 13 residues. CDR1 and CDR2 (germline): GITISATS, ISYDGTV (reference sequence). CDR3 protein: CAWWEVQNYKKLF. The CDR3 nucleotides are TGTGCCTGGTGGGAGGTGCAAAACTATAAGAAACTCTTT.

This chain joins TRGV8 and TRGJ1 or TRGJ2. The J gene is not listed in TCRdb, so it was assigned here from a DNA match to germline. V was pared by 1 base and J by 6 bases, with 6 bases of the junction left unmatched. Germline loops: CDR1 VENAVY, CDR2 YDSYNSRV. The CDR3 extends over 13 amino acids. This CDR3 reads CATWDSLGYKKLF. Written as DNA, the CDR3 is TGTGCCACCTGGGATAGTCTGGGTTATAAGAAACTCTTT.

The V gene is uncalled and the J gene is TRGJ1 or TRGJ2. The CDR3 is 11 amino acids. CDR3 sequence (DNA): TGTGCCACCTGGGATGGGCTCCCAAAACTCTTT. This codes for CATWDGLPKLF.

The J gene was identified as TRGJ1 or TRGJ2, and no V gene was called. This CDR3 region has 13 residues. This CDR3 is CATWDADYYKKLF. The CDR3 region has the DNA TGTGCCACCTGGGATGCGGATTATTATAAGAAACTCTTT.

This chain links TRGV2 with TRGJP2. TCRdb carries no J gene annotation; the J gene was assigned here by matching the DNA with germline. Germline trimming cut 0 bases from V and 5 bases from J; bases unmatched to any gene: 3. Germline values: CDR1 EGSNGY, CDR2 YDSYNSKV. This CDR3 contains 14 residues. CDR3 in amino acids: CATWDGPSDWIKTF. The CDR3 DNA is TGTGCCACCTGGGACGGGCCGAGTGATTGGATCAAGACGTTT.

This clone came up a few times. V and J are TRGV3 and TRGJ1 or TRGJ2. CDR1 and CDR2 (germline): VTNTFY, YDVSTARD (reference sequence). This CDR3 contains 13 residues. V shed 1 base, J shed 7 bases, and the junction held 7 bases outside the gene matches. The CDR3 DNA follows: TGTGCCACCTGGGACAGAGTGTGGTATAAGAAACTCTTT. It encodes CATWDRVWYKKLF.

The chain has TRGV5 and TRGJ1 or TRGJ2. Since TCRdb gives no J gene, matching the DNA to germline was used here to assign it. Trimming at V came to 0 bases and at J to 6 bases, leaving 8 bases not matched to a gene. Looked up from germline, CDR1 is VINAFY and CDR2 is YDVSNSKD. This CDR3 region has 14 residues. The CDR3 spells CATWDRLCGYKKLF. The CDR3 region has the DNA TGTGCCACCTGGGACAGGCTGTGCGGTTATAAGAAACTCTTT.

This clone was observed once. This chain links TRGV4 with TRGJP1. TCRdb lists no J gene, so it was determined here by aligning the DNA to germline. Germline V gene lookup returns CDR1 EGSTGY and CDR2 YDSYTSSV. The V segment lost 1 base and the J segment 2 bases; nucleotides outside the gene matches: 1. CDR3 length: 14 residues. CDR3 in DNA: TGTGCCACCTGGGATGGCACCACTGGTTGGTTCAAGATATTT. This codes for CATWDGTTGWFKIF.

V and J are TRGV3 and TRGJP2. The J gene was missing in TCRdb and was found by matching the end of the DNA to germline. Looked up from germline, CDR1 is VTNTFY and CDR2 is YDVSTARD (reference sequence). V gave up 0 bases and J gave up 1 base; unmatched junction bases: 5. CDR3 length: 16 amino acids. The CDR3 DNA reads as TGTGCCACCTGGGACAGGCGTTTTAGTAGTGATTGGATCAAGACGTTT. Translated: CATWDRRFSSDWIKTF.

This clone was seen a few times. The chain links TRGV3 to TRGJ1 or TRGJ2. CDR1 and CDR2 from the germline V gene are VTNTFY and YDVSTARD (reference sequence). CDR3 size: 12 residues. V was clipped by 0 bases and J by 4 bases; unmatched bases: 0. For the CDR3, the DNA is TGTGCCACCTGGGACAGGTATTATAAGAAACTCTTT. Translated: CATWDRYYKKLF.

With regard to this clone: Within the sample, other DNA sequences also encode this same CDR3. The V gene is TRGV4, the J gene TRGJ1 or TRGJ2. TCRdb does not report a J gene; here it was assigned by matching the DNA to germline references. The CDR3 is 13 residues long. V dropped 1 base and J dropped 2; count of bases not matched to a gene: 2. Germline-derived CDR1 and CDR2 are EGSTGY and YDSYTSSV. DNA for the CDR3: TGTGCCACCTGGGATGGTCATTATTATAAGAAACTCTTT. This encodes CATWDGHYYKKLF.

The chain recombines TRGV5 with TRGJ1 or TRGJ2. TCRdb is silent on the J gene; assignment here came from matching the DNA to germline. Germline loops: CDR1 VINAFY, CDR2 YDVSNSKD. The ends lost 0 bases at V and 10 bases at J; junction bases unmatched: 6. This CDR3 comprises 12 residues. CDR3 DNA sequence: TGTGCCACCTGGGACAGGCCTGACAAGAAACTCTTT. This sequence encodes CATWDRPDKKLF.